Listed here are 24 T cell receptor beta chains from one sample, sequenced in a study of blood T cell repertoires in COVID-19. Sequencing was performed with immunoSEQ multiplex PCR; in TCRdb, only in-frame clones are kept and a portion is missing. The sample carries nearly 250,000 clones, approximately 90% recorded once. Sequenced input: PBMCs or T cells enriched from blood (not recorded which). These receptors all stem from a man aged 50 or older who had been exposed to COVID-19.

About this clone itself: Other DNA sequences in the same sample also yield this CDR3. The chain combines TRBV5-1 with TRBJ1-2, with TRBD1 matching over 8 bases. J gave up 8 bases and V 3 bases, and 6 bases lay outside the gene matches. This CDR3 contains 13 residues. CDR1 SGHRS and CDR2 YFSETQ come from the germline V gene. The DNA of the CDR3 is TGCGCCAGCAGCTCCGGACAGGGAGACGGCTACACCTTC. This sequence encodes CASSSGQGDGYTF.

In nucleotides, the CDR3 is TGTGCCATCAGGGGAGGACAGGGGACGGGCTACACCTTC. This sequence encodes CAIRGGQGTGYTF. The chain couples TRBV10-3 to TRBJ1-2; TRBD1 agrees at 9 bases. The CDR3 runs to 13 residues. V was clipped by 6 bases and J by 8 bases; unmatched bases: 7. CDR1 ENHRY and CDR2 SYGVKD come from the germline V gene.

The DNA for the CDR3 is TGTGCCAGCAGCCAAGATGGTCTGGGAGGTAACATTCAGTACTTC. Protein: CASSQDGLGGNIQYF. The rearrangement uses TRBV4-2 and TRBJ2-4; maybe TRBD2 (6 bases). The CDR3 is made up of 15 amino acids. The germline CDR1 and CDR2 sequences are LGHNA and YNFKEQ. Deletions cut 0 bases from V and 7 bases from J, with 13 bases between.

The chain combines TRBV5-1 with TRBJ1-2; D gene ambiguous. Trimming removed 0 bases at V and 0 bases at J, with 9 bases between. The germline gives CDR1 SGHRS, CDR2 YFSETQ. This CDR3 comprises 15 residues. The CDR3, as DNA: TGCGCCAGCAGCTTGGCCACCAGTACTAACTATGGCTACACCTTC. It codes for CASSLATSTNYGYTF.

The chain employs TRBV1 and TRBJ2-1; the listed D gene, TRBD2, was not tested against the DNA. TRBV1 is shown as a pseudogene. The length of the CDR3 is 16 residues. The CDR3 loop reads CTSTDPVGAGENEQFF. Written as DNA, the CDR3 is TGCACCAGTACCGATCCCGTAGGAGCGGGGGAGAATGAGCAGTTCTTC.

This clone came up once. This chain connects TRBV18 to TRBJ1-2; D is unclear. This CDR3 is 15 amino acids long. Deletions cut 2 bases from V and 7 bases from J, with 17 bases between. Germline CDR1 KGHSH, CDR2 LQKENI. The CDR3 region has the DNA TGTGCCAGCTCACCATTTACAGCAGTCCCTGGTGGCTACACCTTC. Its protein is CASSPFTAVPGGYTF.

V is TRBV5-4 and J is TRBJ2-3; D is uncertain. V lost 3 bases, J lost 6 bases, and 17 bases lay in between. The CDR3 consists of 15 residues. The germline V gene has CDR1 SGHNT and CDR2 YYREEE (reference sequence). CDR3 bases: TGTGCCAGCAGCTCCCCAGAGGTCGGATGGGATACGCAGTATTTT. Translating it yields CASSSPEVGWDTQYF.

This sequence joins TRBV7-8 and TRBJ1-5; D is perhaps TRBD1 (5 bases). CDR1 SGHVS and CDR2 FQNEAQ come from the germline V gene. The germline V and J ends were trimmed by 1 base and 5 bases, with 12 bases remaining between them. This CDR3 contains 15 residues. The CDR3 coding sequence is TGTGCCAGCAGCTTAGACTCCAGGGCCTATCAGCCCCAGCATTTT. As protein: CASSLDSRAYQPQHF.

The rearrangement links TRBV5-4 to TRBJ2-7; maybe TRBD1 (6 bases). Trimming removed 2 bases from V and 3 bases from J, with 12 bases in between. Germline-derived CDR1 and CDR2 are SGHNT and YYREEE (reference sequence). The CDR3 is made up of 14 amino acids. CDR3 in amino acids: CASSLKGDHYEQYV. CDR3 nucleotide sequence: TGTGCCAGCAGCTTAAAGGGGGACCACTACGAGCAGTACGTC.

This clone was observed a few times. The gene calls are TRBV5-8 and TRBJ2-2; D uncertain. From germline, CDR1 is SGHTS and CDR2 YDEGEE. This CDR3 is built from 14 residues. The V end was cut by 0 bases, the J end by 3 bases, with 6 bases between. CDR3 bases: TGTGCCAGCAGCTTGGGACAACACACCGGGGAGCTGTTTTTT. This sequence encodes CASSLGQHTGELFF.

The genes are TRBV19 and TRBJ1-1, with TRBD1 matching 7 bases. The V and J ends lost 4 bases and 7 bases, in that order; junction bases with no gene match: 6. This CDR3 comprises 13 residues. Per germline, CDR1 LNHDA and CDR2 SQIVND (reference sequence). CDR3 DNA sequence: TGTGCCAGTAGTACTAGGGGACAGCTTGAAGCTTTCTTT. Its translation is CASSTRGQLEAFF.

The rearrangement uses TRBV5-1 and TRBJ2-3; 8 bases line up with TRBD2. With V trimmed by 4 bases and J by 2 bases, 12 bases remained unmatched. The germline CDR1 and CDR2 sequences are SGHRS and YFSETQ. The CDR3 extends over 17 amino acids. This CDR3 is CASSRDRGGGFTDTQYF. In nucleotides, the CDR3 is TGCGCCAGCAGCAGGGACCGTGGCGGGGGGTTCACAGATACGCAGTATTTT.

CDR3 DNA: TGTGCCAGCAGTTTATTCTCGTTGTCGGCTAGCGGGAGGGTAGATACGCAGTATTTT. Protein product: CASSLFSLSASGRVDTQYF. This chain connects TRBV27 to TRBJ2-3, with 12 nucleotides matching TRBD2. The trim removed 1 base at V and 5 bases at J, leaving 13 bases unmatched. There are 19 residues in the CDR3. Per germline, CDR1 MNHEY and CDR2 SMNVEV (reference sequence).

This chain uses TRBV7-9 with TRBJ1-6, with TRBD1 matching over 7 bases. The V segment lost 6 bases and the J segment 7 bases; nucleotides outside the gene matches: 12. The germline V gene has CDR1 SEHNR and CDR2 FQNEAQ (reference sequence). This CDR3 comprises 16 residues. CDR3 region: CASRKISGTANSPLHF. The CDR3 coding sequence is TGTGCCAGCAGGAAGATCTCCGGGACAGCGAATTCACCCCTCCACTTT.

The chain links TRBV7-9 to TRBJ1-1; D uncertain. The CDR3 extends over 13 amino acids. The ends were cut back, 2 bases at V and 4 bases at J, with 8 bases in the middle. The germline gives CDR1 SEHNR, CDR2 FQNEAQ (reference sequence). The DNA of the CDR3 is TGTGCCAGCAGCTTATTGGCAGGCACTGAAGCTTTCTTT. Translation: CASSLLAGTEAFF.

The chain carries TRBV6-5 and TRBJ1-5; 9 bases are shared with TRBD1. The CDR3 loop spans 14 amino acids. Trimming at V came to 2 bases and at J to 9 bases, leaving 5 bases not matched to a gene. CDR1 is MNHEY, CDR2 SVGAGI, per germline. This CDR3 is CASSYTGGGRPQHF. The CDR3 coding sequence is TGTGCCAGCAGTTACACAGGGGGCGGGCGGCCCCAGCATTTT.

This chain uses TRBV28 with TRBJ1-5; TRBD1 aligns across 7 bases. Looked up from germline, CDR1 is MDHEN and CDR2 is SYDVKM. The CDR3 is 14 residues long. With 6 bases clipped from V and 6 bases from J, the junction kept 8 bases outside the gene matches. Written as DNA, the CDR3 is TGTGCCAGCAGCGTGGGACAGCGTTCTCAGCCCCAGCATTTT. Translating gives CASSVGQRSQPQHF.

CDR3: CASSTRTGSLEGNSPLHF. CDR3 sequence (DNA): TGTGCCAGTAGTACACGGACAGGTTCCCTCGAGGGTAATTCACCCCTCCACTTT. The J gene is TRBJ1-6, the V gene TRBV19, with TRBD1 identical over 7 bases. The V segment lost 4 bases and the J segment 6 bases; nucleotides outside the gene matches: 15. CDR3 size: 18 residues. Germline assignment: CDR1 LNHDA and CDR2 SQIVND (reference sequence).

The chain uses TRBV29-1 and TRBJ1-3; D unclear. The CDR3 totals 12 residues. CDR1 is SQVTM, CDR2 ANQGSEA, per germline. V lost 0 bases and J lost 4, with 4 bases in between. The CDR3 DNA reads as TGCAGCGTTGAAGACGAGGGAAACACCATATATTTT. As protein: CSVEDEGNTIYF.

The chain recombines TRBV20-1 with TRBJ1-5; the D is unclear. The CDR3 sequence is 14 residues long. Germline CDR1 DFQATT, CDR2 SNEGSKA (reference sequence). V dropped 3 bases and J dropped 0 bases, with 9 bases sitting between them. For the CDR3, the DNA is TGCAGTGCTAGTATTTACAGTAGCAATCAGCCCCAGCATTTT. This codes for CSASIYSSNQPQHF.

The rearrangement links TRBV10-2 to TRBJ1-5, with a tentative D call TRBD1 (6 bases). The CDR3 sequence is 12 residues long. In germline, CDR1 is WSHSY, CDR2 SAAADI. V was shortened by 6 bases and J by 5 bases, with 8 bases between the two germline ends. This CDR3 reads CASRSGDQPQHF. The CDR3 nucleotides are TGCGCCAGCAGGTCAGGGGATCAGCCCCAGCATTTT.

The J gene is TRBJ2-5, the V gene TRBV11-2; 10 bases are a match to TRBD1. The V gene end was trimmed by 5 bases and the J gene end by 5 bases; junction bases not matched to a gene: 8. The CDR3 is 15 residues long. Germline-derived CDR1 and CDR2 are SGHAT and FQNNGV. The CDR3 coding sequence is TGTGCCAGCAGCCCAGGGACAGGGGAGGGTGAGACCCAGTACTTC. Its protein is CASSPGTGEGETQYF.

This clone was observed a few times. The genes are TRBV10-1 and TRBJ2-7; perhaps TRBD1 as D (6 bases). There are 15 residues in the CDR3. Between the trimmed V and J ends, which lost 1 base and 3 bases, there was a span of 13 bases. Looked up from germline, CDR1 is WNHNN and CDR2 is SYGVQD (reference sequence). The CDR3 DNA sequence: TGCGCCAGCAGTGAGTTATTGGGACATTACTACGAGCAGTACGTC. It specifies CASSELLGHYYEQYV.

The chain combines TRBV18 with TRBJ1-5; TRBD1 might be the D (5 bases). Germline V gives CDR1 KGHSH, CDR2 LQKENI. Trimming removed 3 bases from V and 9 bases from J, with 9 bases in between. The CDR3 runs 12 residues. The CDR3 loop is CASSPDGGPQHF. CDR3 coding DNA: TGTGCCAGCTCACCCGACGGGGGGCCCCAGCATTTT.